What follows describes a single T cell receptor (beta chain). Its antigen remains unidentified. Nothing much larger sits one base from this clone, and base qualities are not available. TCRbeta CDR3 regions were amplified from genomic DNA using the immunoSEQ Assay, a bias-controlled multiplex PCR. On the study's bioinformatics: Nucleated cell counts per sample were estimated from amplification of reference gene primers within the assay. To quantify the absolute abundance of each unique TCRbeta CDR3 rearrangement, sequence reads were collapsed and filtered. For each sample, productive Simpson clonality was calculated as the square root of Simpson's diversity index over productive rearrangements. The table was pulled from immuneACCESS by TCRdb, which kept in-frame rearrangements only. Such tables lose some clones; where checked, under half of the loss comes from unresolved V genes, and the rest has no known cause. From that table come the V and J calls and clone size; the DNA was used to work out D and trimming. The sample table contains about 87,000 clones; only one count was recorded for around three quarters of them. Roughly 4.2% of the sample lies in the top ten.

This specimen comes from a study of blood T cell repertoires in COVID-19 (dated by TCRdb to 2020 to 2021). Regarding the complete study: Collaborator samples came from the United States, Italy and Spain and covered acute and convalescent phases of COVID-19. The material from the prospective study consisted of cDNA or gDNA derived from T cells, B-cell-depleted T cells, or PBMCs. The dataset comprised deeply sampled blood TCRbeta repertoires from subjects exposed to, actively infected with, or recovered from COVID-19. The repertoires were released in a freely available public database intended as a resource for research on the immune response to SARS-CoV-2. Samples were obtained from the ongoing ImmuneRACE study (first 160 participants) and from over 1,000 subjects provided by 6 global collaborators. A de-identified subject ID, COVID-19 status, age in years and sex were almost always included in the sample metadata. Where available, HLA class I and class II types were obtained from metadata supplied by the sample provider rather than from assay-based typing. Beyond this particular receptor, the publication reports: The quantity of clinical and demographic metadata differed by source and by participant and was supplied without curation.

The collaborating institutions used their own protocols to collect whole blood in K2EDTA tubes. For TCRbeta analysis, collaborators shipped samples in one of three forms: frozen whole blood, isolated PBMCs, or DNA extracted from either of those sample types. From its cysteine to its phenylalanine, the CDR3 spans 15 amino acids. Only the CDR3 part of the read is kept: 45 bases, read in frame from the first base. Trimming removed 2 bases from V and 3 bases from J, leaving 13 bases between the germline ends. According to the germline V gene, CDR1 reads KGHSH and CDR2 reads LQKENI. The clonotype was recovered from a woman aged 45 to 65 with acute or convalescent COVID-19. Sequencing was carried out using peripheral blood. The sequence joins TRBV18 to TRBJ1-2; possibly the D gene is TRBD1, per 5 matching bases. The DNA sequence is given as TGTGCCAGCTCACCAACGCGGGACCCAGACTATGGCTACACCTTC. This is translated as CASSPTRDPDYGYTF.